The 32 T cell receptor beta chains given below trace back to one sample, sequenced in a study of PD-1 blockade in classical Hodgkin lymphoma. No patient escaped relapse after autologous stem cell transplantation, and brentuximab vedotin exposure varied. The assay was immunoSEQ multiplex PCR, and TCRdb's table has in-frame clones only and misses some. Of tens of thousands of clones in the sample, roughly nine tenths were seen once. The sample in question was peripheral blood mononuclear cells (PBMCs), obtained at baseline. All receptors come from a human donor with classical Hodgkin lymphoma.

CDR3: CASSATRGGAYNEQFF. CDR3 DNA: TGTGCCAGTAGTGCGACTCGCGGGGGGGCCTACAATGAGCAGTTCTTC. V is TRBV19 and J is TRBJ2-1, with 9 bases matching TRBD2. The CDR3 is 16 residues long. V trimming: 5 bases; J trimming: 2 bases; junction bases outside the gene matches: 7. Germline V lookup: CDR1 LNHDA, CDR2 SQIVND (reference sequence).

V and J are TRBV7-2 and TRBJ2-5; possible D gene TRBD2, 7 bases. Germline CDR1 and CDR2: SGHTA and FQGNSA. Trimming removed 7 bases from V and 0 bases from J, with 18 bases in between. The CDR3 covers 16 residues. CDR3 residues: CASTSRGGGYQETQYF. CDR3 bases: TGTGCCAGCACCTCAAGGGGGGGAGGGTACCAAGAGACCCAGTACTTC.

The chain couples TRBV28 to TRBJ1-2; D is undetermined. Germline loops: CDR1 MDHEN, CDR2 SYDVKM. This CDR3 has 16 amino acids. Trimming left V 3 bases short and J 4 bases short, with 18 bases between. CDR3 protein: CASSFRGGFNLYGYTF. DNA of the CDR3: TGTGCCAGCAGTTTCCGGGGAGGATTCAATCTCTATGGCTACACCTTC.

The gene calls are TRBV5-4 and TRBJ2-5; 16 bases fit TRBD2. The V and J ends lost 0 bases and 0 bases, in that order; junction bases with no gene match: 2. Germline V gene sequence: CDR1 SGHNT, CDR2 YYREEE (reference sequence). The CDR3 has 18 residues. The CDR3 sequence is CASSLDGTSGGDQETQYF. The CDR3 nucleotides are TGTGCCAGCAGCTTGGATGGGACTAGCGGGGGGGACCAAGAGACCCAGTACTTC.

This clone has a single count. CDR3 in DNA: TGTGCCAGCTCACCACGGCTAGCTGAGACCGGGGAGCTGTTTTTT. The encoded protein is CASSPRLAETGELFF. The V and J genes are TRBV18 and TRBJ2-2, with D perhaps TRBD2 (5 bases). V lost 1 base and J 5 bases, leaving 11 bases between the germline ends. CDR3 length: 15 residues. The germline CDR1 and CDR2 sequences are KGHSH and LQKENI.

The CDR3 here is CASSLFGSYEQYF. The CDR3 region has the DNA TGTGCCAGCAGTTTATTTGGCTCCTACGAGCAGTACTTC. The chain is built from TRBV27 and TRBJ2-7, with no clear D. The V gene lost 1 base and the J gene lost 0 bases, with 4 bases spanning the gap. Germline V gene lookup returns CDR1 MNHEY and CDR2 SMNVEV (reference sequence). The length of the CDR3 is 13 residues.

The chain uses TRBV5-8 and TRBJ2-7; D gene ambiguous. Germline V gives CDR1 SGHTS, CDR2 YDEGEE. Deletions cut 6 bases from V and 5 bases from J, with 15 bases between. There are 13 residues in the CDR3. CDR3 loop: CASKEPHGDEQYF. CDR3 DNA sequence: TGTGCCAGCAAGGAACCCCACGGCGACGAGCAGTACTTC.

The chain uses TRBV4-1 and TRBJ2-1; D is unresolved. CDR1 and CDR2 (germline): MGHRA, YSYEKL. Trimming removed 1 base at V and 9 bases at J, with 10 bases between. The CDR3 has 13 amino acids. The CDR3: CASSQVPLGEQFF. The CDR3 DNA is TGCGCCAGCAGCCAAGTCCCACTGGGTGAGCAGTTCTTC.

The chain combines TRBV6-4 with TRBJ2-3; 8 bases map to TRBD2. There are 13 residues in the CDR3. Germline V gene lookup returns CDR1 MRHNA and CDR2 SNTAGT. Germline trimming cut 0 bases from V and 9 bases from J; bases unmatched to any gene: 2. The CDR3 DNA sequence: TGTGCCAGCAGTGACTCCGGACTAGCAACGCAGTATTTT. This translates into CASSDSGLATQYF.

The chain couples TRBV2 to TRBJ2-6; no firm D call. V was pared by 6 bases and J by 3 bases, with 3 bases between. Germline CDR1 SNHLY, CDR2 FYNNEI. This CDR3 comprises 12 residues. This chain's CDR3 is CASRVGANVLTF. In nucleotides, the CDR3 is TGTGCCAGCAGGGTTGGGGCCAACGTCCTGACTTTC.

The gene calls are TRBV11-1 and TRBJ2-1; TRBD2 matches at 8 bases. The trim removed 1 base at V and 6 bases at J, leaving 5 bases unmatched. Germline loops: CDR1 SGHAT, CDR2 FQDESV (reference sequence). This CDR3 region has 15 residues. Written as DNA, the CDR3 is TGTGCCAGCAGCTTAGTCAGCGGGAGCGGCAATGAGCAGTTCTTC. Amino acid sequence: CASSLVSGSGNEQFF. The full variable domain, with the rest looked up from reference TRBV11-1 and TRBJ2-1, is EAEVAQSPRYKITEKSQAVAFWCDPISGHATLYWYRQILGQGPELLVQFQDESVVDDSQLPKDRFSAERLKGVDSTLKIQPAELGDSAMYLCASSLVSGSGNEQFFGPGTRLTVL.

The chain links TRBV10-3 to TRBJ2-2, with TRBD2 matching over 10 bases. The CDR3 is made up of 18 amino acids. Trimming took 0 bases from V and 2 from J; bases not matched to a gene: 6. The germline CDR1 and CDR2 sequences are ENHRY and SYGVKD. The CDR3 bases are TGTGCCATCAGTGAGTCGGGGAGCGGGAGGGGCAACACCGGGGAGCTGTTTTTT. As protein: CAISESGSGRGNTGELFF.

The chain has TRBV7-8 and TRBJ1-1; D is uncertain. This CDR3 spans 15 amino acids. CDR1 is SGHVS and CDR2 is FQNEAQ in the germline V gene. V lost 1 base and J 4 bases, leaving 13 bases between the germline ends. CDR3 nucleotides: TGTGCCAGCAGCTTAGGTCTGGGGAAGGGCACTGAAGCTTTCTTT. Translating gives CASSLGLGKGTEAFF. Complete variable domain (other parts from reference TRBV7-8 and TRBJ1-1): GAGVSQSPRYKVAKRGQDVALRCDPISGHVSLFWYQQALGQGPEFLTYFQNEAQLDKSGLPSDRFFAERPEGSVSTLKIQRTQQEDSAVYLCASSLGLGKGTEAFFGQGTRLTVV.

This rearrangement joins TRBV10-2 to TRBJ1-3; perhaps TRBD1 as D (5 bases). The V end was cut by 2 bases, the J end by 0 bases, with 11 bases between. Germline values: CDR1 WSHSY, CDR2 SAAADI. The CDR3 runs 16 residues. The CDR3 spells CASSERTGPSGNTIYF. CDR3 nucleotide sequence: TGCGCCAGCAGTGAGCGAACAGGACCCTCTGGAAACACCATATATTTT.

CDR3 DNA: TGCGCCAGCAGCGCAAGCGGGAGCACAGATACGCAGTATTTT. Translating it yields CASSASGSTDTQYF. The chain is built from TRBV5-1 and TRBJ2-3; D is possibly TRBD2 (6 bases). V lost 4 bases and J lost 0, with 9 bases in between. This CDR3 comprises 14 residues. CDR1 and CDR2 from the germline V gene are SGHRS and YFSETQ. The full variable domain, rest sourced from reference TRBV5-1 and TRBJ2-3, is KAGVTQTPRYLIKTRGQQVTLSCSPISGHRSVSWYQQTPGQGLQFLFEYFSETQRNKGNFPGRFSGRQFSNSRSEMNVSTLELGDSALYLCASSASGSTDTQYFGPGTRLTVL.

The J gene is TRBJ2-7, the V gene TRBV4-2, with a weak D call TRBD2 (7 bases). The length of the CDR3 is 17 residues. Per the germline V gene, CDR1 is LGHNA and CDR2 is YNFKEQ. Trimming shortened V by 2 bases and J by 1 base, and 18 bases separated the two germline ends. This CDR3 reads CASSQIPGGGPSYEQYF. In DNA, the CDR3 is TGTGCCAGCAGCCAAATACCTGGCGGGGGCCCATCCTACGAGCAGTACTTC.

The chain combines TRBV10-1 with TRBJ2-2; 9 bases line up with TRBD1. The junction had 8 bases not matched to a gene; V was cut back by 6 bases and J by 6 bases. Germline V CDR1 and CDR2: WNHNN, SYGVQD (reference sequence). The CDR3 totals 15 residues. CDR3 residues: CASSKDRGAAGELFF. The CDR3 DNA sequence: TGCGCCAGCAGCAAAGACAGGGGGGCGGCCGGGGAGCTGTTTTTT.

The sample holds a few counts of this clone. This chain connects TRBV6-6 to TRBJ2-2; TRBD1 is a possible D gene (6 bases). The germline V and J ends were trimmed by 11 bases and 0 bases, with 13 bases remaining between them. The CDR3 consists of 14 residues. Germline loops: CDR1 MNHNY, CDR2 SVGAGI (reference sequence). This chain's CDR3 is CAGKGQSNTGELFF. Here the CDR3 DNA reads TGTGCCGGGAAAGGACAGTCGAACACCGGGGAGCTGTTTTTT.

The V and J genes are TRBV28 and TRBJ2-7; D is undetermined. The CDR3 contains 15 residues. The germline V gene encodes CDR1 MDHEN and CDR2 SYDVKM. Trimming left V 6 bases short and J 2 bases short, with 17 bases between. CDR3 sequence reads: CASSPSLERPYEQYF. The CDR3 bases are TGTGCCAGCAGCCCAAGTCTAGAACGGCCCTACGAGCAGTACTTC.

This clone has just one count. The chain has TRBV11-2 and TRBJ2-1, with 7 bases matching TRBD2. The CDR3 is 15 residues long. V shed 6 bases, J shed 7 bases, and the junction held 12 bases outside the gene matches. The V gene's germline CDR1 is SGHAT and CDR2 FQNNGV. As DNA, the CDR3 is TGTGCCAGCAGAGAACTAGGCGGGAGTGGAAATGAGCAGTTCTTC. Protein product: CASRELGGSGNEQFF.

The chain employs TRBV13 and TRBJ1-4, with D perhaps TRBD1 (6 bases). The germline V and J ends were trimmed by 1 base and 6 bases, with 6 bases remaining between them. This CDR3 is built from 13 residues. Germline V gene sequence: CDR1 PRHDT, CDR2 FYEKMQ (reference sequence). For the CDR3, the DNA is TGTGCCAGCAGCTTAGAGGGGGATGAAAAACTGTTTTTT. This codes for CASSLEGDEKLFF.

The chain joins TRBV9 to TRBJ1-1, with D unclear. The CDR3 has 13 amino acids. Germline V gene lookup returns CDR1 SGDLS and CDR2 YYNGEE. Trimming took off 2 bases at V and 0 bases at J, with 5 bases between the two ends. DNA of the CDR3: TGTGCCAGCAGCGTCCGGCTGAACACTGAAGCTTTCTTT. Its protein is CASSVRLNTEAFF.

The V gene is TRBV14, the J gene TRBJ2-2, with 7 bases aligning to TRBD2. Germline lookup yields CDR1 SGHDN and CDR2 FVKESK. The J segment lost 4 bases and the V segment lost 3 bases, leaving 14 bases of the junction unmatched. The CDR3 spans 18 residues. CDR3 protein: CASSHERSLAERTGELFF. CDR3 DNA sequence: TGTGCCAGCAGCCACGAGAGGAGTCTAGCGGAGCGCACCGGGGAGCTGTTTTTT.

The chain links TRBV27 to TRBJ1-4, with D possibly TRBD1 on 5 matching bases. V was pared by 2 bases and J by 0 bases, with 7 bases between. Germline V gene data show CDR1 as MNHEY and CDR2 as SMNVEV (reference sequence). The CDR3 sequence is 15 residues long. The CDR3, as DNA: TGTGCCAGCAGTTTAGCGGGGCCAACTAATGAAAAACTGTTTTTT. Its translation: CASSLAGPTNEKLFF.

As regards this clone: Other DNA sequences in the sample encode the same CDR3. J is TRBJ1-5 and V is TRBV10-3; D is unclear. This CDR3 is 12 amino acids long. The V and J ends lost 3 bases and 1 base respectively, with 1 base between them. The V gene's germline CDR1 is ENHRY and CDR2 SYGVKD. The CDR3 loop reads CAISESNQPQHF. The CDR3 DNA reads as TGTGCCATCAGTGAAAGCAATCAGCCCCAGCATTTT.

The chain couples TRBV28 to TRBJ1-6; D ambiguous. The V end lost 7 bases, the J end lost 10 bases, and 14 bases lay between the germline ends. Germline CDR1 is MDHEN and CDR2 is SYDVKM. The length of the CDR3 is 13 residues. CDR3 bases: TGTGCCAGCACGATTAGAATAGGGTCACCCCTCCACTTT. It translates to CASTIRIGSPLHF.

V gene TRBV5-8 combines with J gene TRBJ1-1, with D perhaps TRBD1 (6 bases). Trimming cost V 3 bases and J 7 bases, with 16 bases left between them. CDR3 length: 14 residues. Germline CDR1 is SGHTS and CDR2 is YDEGEE. The CDR3 DNA sequence: TGTGCCAGCAGCTACCGGACAGTTGTTGGTGAAGCTTTCTTT. Translating it yields CASSYRTVVGEAFF.

The chain carries TRBV7-3 and TRBJ2-1, with no clear D. The CDR3 runs to 11 residues. Trimming took off 4 bases at V and 8 bases at J, with 6 bases between the two ends. Germline V gene data show CDR1 as SGHTA and CDR2 as FQGTGA. CDR3 residues: CASSYGDEQFF. The CDR3, as DNA: TGTGCCAGCAGCTACGGTGATGAGCAGTTCTTC. The entire variable domain, with the rest obtained from reference TRBV7-3 and TRBJ2-1, is as follows: GAGVSQTPSNKVTEKGKYVELRCDPISGHTALYWYRQSLGQGPEFLIYFQGTGAADDSGLPNDRFFAVRPEGSVSTLKIQRTERGDSAVYLCASSYGDEQFFGPGTRLTVL.

V and J are TRBV27 and TRBJ2-7; 11 bases line up with TRBD1. V was pared by 6 bases and J by 1 base, with 14 bases of the junction left unmatched. The CDR3 contains 18 residues. Germline CDR1 MNHEY, CDR2 SMNVEV (reference sequence). As DNA, the CDR3 is TGTGCCAGCAGCCGCTTGAAAGGACAGGGGGCGCCTTCCTACGAGCAGTACTTC. Translation gives CASSRLKGQGAPSYEQYF.

The chain links TRBV6-5 to TRBJ2-3; D uncertain. Trimming took 5 bases from V and 1 from J, leaving 7 bases between them. Germline V gene data show CDR1 as MNHEY and CDR2 as SVGAGI. The CDR3 sequence is 13 residues long. The CDR3 nucleotides are TGTGCCAGCAGTCCTTCGCGCACAGATACGCAGTATTTT. Protein product: CASSPSRTDTQYF.

The V and J genes are TRBV5-4 and TRBJ2-1; 8 positions match TRBD2. V lost 5 bases, J lost 6 bases, and 13 bases stayed unmatched. The CDR3 is 16 residues long. The germline V gene has CDR1 SGHNT and CDR2 YYREEE (reference sequence). DNA for the CDR3: TGTGCCAGCAGTCCCGGGGGGGCCGGAGGGGGCAATGAGCAGTTCTTC. Translation: CASSPGGAGGGNEQFF.

As regards this clone: At one end, the junction sequence differs from germline, possibly due to a read error. The chain links TRBV11-1 to TRBJ2-1; 11 bases align to TRBD2. This CDR3 contains 14 residues. The germline gives CDR1 SGHAT, CDR2 FQDESV (reference sequence). In DNA, the CDR3 is TGTGCCAGCAGCTTACCAGGGACTAGCGGCGTAAAGATCTTC. This codes for CASSLPGTSGVKIF.